Below, 21 T cell receptor beta chains from the same sample are listed, as sequenced in a study of cytomegalovirus exposure and HLA in healthy donors. Primers: 60 Vbeta forward and 13 Jbeta reverse. Repertoires were generated with immunoSEQ multiplex PCR, while TCRdb's copy carries only in-frame clones and drops some. The sample has under 200,000 clones, roughly 13% seen once. The sequencing sample was made of PBMCs. Receptors were obtained from a man aged 45-65 years in good health and CMV-seropositive.

The gene calls are TRBV4-1 and TRBJ1-6; no clear D. Germline V gene sequence: CDR1 MGHRA, CDR2 YSYEKL. V was pared by 3 bases and J by 14 bases, with 14 bases between. The CDR3 loop spans 13 amino acids. CDR3 DNA sequence: TGCGCCAGCAGCCATCCTGAAGAGGTTTCCCTCCACTTT. Translating it yields CASSHPEEVSLHF.

J is TRBJ2-7 and V is TRBV27; 11 positions match TRBD2. The trim removed 5 bases at V and 7 bases at J, leaving 10 bases unmatched. The CDR3 has 15 residues. Germline V gene data show CDR1 as MNHEY and CDR2 as SMNVEV (reference sequence). CDR3 amino acids: CASSPLSGGAREQYF. CDR3 sequence (DNA): TGTGCCAGCAGTCCCCTTAGCGGGGGGGCGAGGGAGCAGTACTTC.

J is TRBJ2-5 and V is TRBV7-2; 8 bases align to TRBD2. V shed 4 bases, J shed 4 bases, and the junction held 5 bases outside the gene matches. The CDR3 length is 14 residues. Germline CDR1 SGHTA, CDR2 FQGNSA. CDR3 in DNA: TGTGCCAGCAGCTCCGCGGGACTAGGAGAGACCCAGTACTTC. Amino acids: CASSSAGLGETQYF.

The chain links TRBV5-1 to TRBJ1-2, with D perhaps matching TRBD1 (5 bases). Per germline, CDR1 SGHRS and CDR2 YFSETQ. V dropped 1 base and J dropped 1 base, with 8 bases sitting between them. CDR3 length: 14 amino acids. The CDR3 coding sequence is TGCGCCAGCAGCTTGTATAGGGGTAACTATGGCTACACCTTC. Its translation: CASSLYRGNYGYTF.

CDR3 region: CASSEGGRGIQETQYF. CDR3 DNA: TGCGCCAGCAGTGAGGGCGGCAGGGGGATTCAAGAGACCCAGTACTTC. V gene TRBV10-2 combines with J gene TRBJ2-5, with 7 bases lining up with TRBD1. The CDR3 runs to 16 residues. The V and J ends lost 2 bases and 2 bases, in that order; junction bases with no gene match: 8. Germline CDR1 and CDR2: WSHSY and SAAADI.

There are a few counts of this clone. For the CDR3, the DNA is TGTGCCAGCAGCTTAAGCGGCCTCAACAAAAACATTCAGTACTTC. It codes for CASSLSGLNKNIQYF. V gene TRBV11-3 combines with J gene TRBJ2-4; a weak D match, TRBD2 (5 bases). Trimming took 2 bases from V and 3 from J, leaving 11 bases between them. This CDR3 has 15 residues. Germline lookup yields CDR1 SGHNT and CDR2 YENEEA.

This clone came up a few times. Other DNA sequences of this sample code for an identical CDR3. The chain has TRBV29-1 and TRBJ2-3; 7 bases fit TRBD1. Trimming cost V 7 bases and J 4 bases; bases outside gene matches: 5. The CDR3 has 12 residues. Germline V gene sequence: CDR1 SQVTM, CDR2 ANQGSEA. The CDR3 nucleotides read TGCAGCGCCCGACAGGGCCCAGATACGCAGTATTTT. Encoded protein: CSARQGPDTQYF.

This rearrangement joins TRBV7-9 to TRBJ2-5; 8 positions match TRBD2. CDR1 is SEHNR and CDR2 is FQNEAQ in the germline V gene (reference sequence). The CDR3 is 15 amino acids. Germline trimming cut 3 bases from V and 4 bases from J; bases unmatched to any gene: 7. CDR3 sequence (DNA): TGTGCCAGCAGCTTCCCCACTAGCGGAACAGAGACCCAGTACTTC. It translates to CASSFPTSGTETQYF.

In its sample, this clone was seen a few times. A read error may produce the germline difference seen at one junction end. The chain is built from TRBV7-7 and TRBJ2-5, with 13 bases identical to TRBD2. This CDR3 is 17 amino acids long. In germline, CDR1 is SSHAT, CDR2 FNYEAQ (reference sequence). The CDR3 loop is CASSPGTSGVLQETQYF. CDR3 nucleotide sequence: TGTGCTAGCAGCCCGGGGACTAGCGGGGTCCTCCAAGAGACCCAGTACTTC.

This clone was seen a few times. V is TRBV6-5 and J is TRBJ2-1, with TRBD2 matching over 12 bases. V lost 7 bases and J lost 4; bases outside the gene matches: 5. CDR3 length equals 15 residues. CDR1 and CDR2 (germline): MNHEY, SVGAGI. CDR3 sequence (DNA): TGTGCCAGCAAACAAGGACTAGCGGGGTACAATGAGCAGTTCTTC. Translated, it gives CASKQGLAGYNEQFF.

CDR3 DNA: TGTGCCAGCAGGCGAGCGGGGGGCTACGAGCAGTACGTC. Its translation is CASRRAGGYEQYV. The chain has TRBV6-5 and TRBJ2-7; 9 nucleotides match TRBD2. The length of the CDR3 is 13 residues. Germline assignment: CDR1 MNHEY and CDR2 SVGAGI. V lost 6 bases to trimming and J lost 3 bases; unmatched junction nucleotides: 3.

The genes are TRBV11-3 and TRBJ2-7; TRBD1 agrees at 10 bases. Trimming cost V 8 bases and J 6 bases; bases outside gene matches: 10. The germline gives CDR1 SGHNT, CDR2 YENEEA. This CDR3 is built from 14 residues. CDR3 coding DNA: TGTGCCAGCTGCTGGGACAGGGGTCAGTGCGAGCAGTACTTC. Its translation: CASCWDRGQCEQYF.

Only a few counts were recorded for this clone. J is TRBJ1-1 and V is TRBV4-2, with 8 bases matching TRBD1. Germline lookup yields CDR1 LGHNA and CDR2 YNFKEQ. J gave up 4 bases and V 4 bases, and 11 bases lay outside the gene matches. This CDR3 comprises 16 residues. The CDR3 loop reads CASSRWATGAATEAFF. In nucleotides, the CDR3 is TGTGCCAGCAGCCGCTGGGCGACAGGGGCGGCCACTGAAGCTTTCTTT.

Only a few counts were recorded for this clone. This chain connects TRBV6-5 to TRBJ1-1; D call uncertain. Germline V lookup: CDR1 MNHEY, CDR2 SVGAGI. The CDR3 totals 13 residues. V dropped 6 bases and J dropped 7 bases, with 15 bases sitting between them. The CDR3 coding sequence is TGTGCCAGCAGAAACCCGGAGGCGATTGAAGCTTTCTTT. This encodes CASRNPEAIEAFF.

This chain uses TRBV9 with TRBJ2-2, with 10 nucleotides matching TRBD2. With V trimmed by 1 base and J by 1 base, 1 base remained unmatched. CDR1 is SGDLS, CDR2 YYNGEE, per germline. The CDR3 is 16 amino acids. CDR3 nucleotide sequence: TGTGCCAGCAGCGTACTAGCGGGAGAGAACACCGGGGAGCTGTTTTTT. This encodes CASSVLAGENTGELFF.

This clone was found a few times. The genes are TRBV9 and TRBJ1-1; 7 nucleotides line up with TRBD1. The CDR3 has 14 residues. V was clipped by 5 bases and J by 7 bases; unmatched bases: 11. Germline lookup yields CDR1 SGDLS and CDR2 YYNGEE. The CDR3 sequence is CASSLGGTVGEAFF. The CDR3 coding sequence is TGTGCCAGCAGTTTGGGCGGGACAGTTGGTGAAGCTTTCTTT.

This clone was seen more than once but under ten times. The chain has TRBV6-6 and TRBJ1-5, with 7 bases identical to TRBD1. Germline loops: CDR1 MNHNY, CDR2 SVGAGI (reference sequence). CDR3 length: 15 residues. Losses at the gene ends were 2 bases for V and 3 bases for J; bases not matched to a gene: 4. The CDR3 region is CASSYPDRSNQPQHF. CDR3 nucleotide sequence: TGTGCCAGCAGTTACCCGGACAGGTCCAATCAGCCCCAGCATTTT.

This clone turned up a few times. Here the CDR3 reads CASRPTGLGQPQHF. The DNA of the CDR3 is TGTGCCAGCAGACCGACTGGTTTGGGTCAGCCCCAGCATTTT. The chain uses TRBV6-1 and TRBJ1-5; no firm D call. Germline CDR1 MNHNS, CDR2 SASEGT. V gave up 6 bases and J gave up 6 bases, with 15 bases separating them. The CDR3 spans 14 residues.

V gene TRBV6-4 combines with J gene TRBJ2-2, with D possibly being TRBD2 (6 bases). CDR3 length equals 14 residues. The V gene lost 5 bases and the J gene lost 5 bases, with 12 bases spanning the gap. The germline V gene encodes CDR1 MRHNA and CDR2 SNTAGT. The CDR3 sequence is CASSLTRGTGELFF. CDR3 coding DNA: TGTGCCAGCAGTTTGACTCGGGGGACCGGGGAGCTGTTTTTT.

There are a few counts of this clone. V is TRBV6-1 and J is TRBJ2-2; 8 positions match TRBD1. Looked up from germline, CDR1 is MNHNS and CDR2 is SASEGT. The ends lost 6 bases at V and 5 bases at J; junction bases unmatched: 8. The CDR3 is 15 amino acids. The CDR3 bases are TGTGCCAGCAGCGGAAGACAGGGGAAGACCGGGGAGCTGTTTTTT. Protein sequence: CASSGRQGKTGELFF.

This clone came up a few times. The rearrangement links TRBV5-1 to TRBJ1-2; 8 positions match TRBD1. J was trimmed by 1 base and V by 2 bases; bases with no gene match: 4. This CDR3 region has 15 residues. Germline CDR1 and CDR2: SGHRS and YFSETQ. The CDR3 sequence: CASSLSGGFNYGYTF. CDR3 nucleotides: TGCGCCAGCAGCTTATCAGGGGGCTTTAACTATGGCTACACCTTC.